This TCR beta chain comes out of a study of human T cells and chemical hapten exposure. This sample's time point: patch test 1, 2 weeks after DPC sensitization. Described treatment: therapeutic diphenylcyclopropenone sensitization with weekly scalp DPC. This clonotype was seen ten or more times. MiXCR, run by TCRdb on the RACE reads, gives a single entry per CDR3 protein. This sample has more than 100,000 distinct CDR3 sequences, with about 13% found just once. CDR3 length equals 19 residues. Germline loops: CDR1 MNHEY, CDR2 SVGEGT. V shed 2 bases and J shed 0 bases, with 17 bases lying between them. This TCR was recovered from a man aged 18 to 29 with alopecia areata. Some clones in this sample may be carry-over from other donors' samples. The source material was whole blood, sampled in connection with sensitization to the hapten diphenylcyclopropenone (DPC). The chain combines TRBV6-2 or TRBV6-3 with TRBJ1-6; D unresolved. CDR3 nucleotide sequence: TGTGCCAGCAGTTACCGTCGCGCGGACTTAAGCTCCTATAATTCACCCCTCCACTTT. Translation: CASSYRRADLSSYNSPLHF.